This T cell receptor (beta chain) was documented in a study of T cells after yellow fever vaccination. This clonotype was seen only a few times. Its antigen is not known. TCRdb called the 5' RACE reads again in MiXCR, with one record for every CDR3 protein. The table lists fewer than 650,000 distinct CDR3 sequences, about a fifth of them singletons. Notes on the study in general: Boosting was followed by the reappearance of most primary-vaccination clones (approximately 95% CD4, about 88% CD8). Researchers noted that a small share of clonotypes showed up in both CD4 and CD8 compartments.

The receptor's source is a man younger than 35 who received the YFV17D yellow fever vaccine. Specimen: PBMCs, collected approximately 20 days after the first yellow fever vaccination.

CDR3 nucleotides: TGTGCCACCTTCTCAGGAGGTGGAGAGACCCAGTACTTC. Its protein is CATFSGGGETQYF. The rearrangement joins TRBV6-2 or TRBV6-3 to TRBJ2-5; TRBD2 is a possible D gene (5 bases). Trimming left V 10 bases short and J 4 bases short, with 16 bases between. Germline V gene lookup returns CDR1 MNHEY and CDR2 SVGEGT. CDR3 length: 13 residues.